Below, 18 T cell receptor beta chains from the same sample are listed, as sequenced in a study of cytomegalovirus exposure and HLA in healthy donors. Vbeta (60) and Jbeta (13) primers were used in the PCR. Data came from immunoSEQ multiplex PCR; TCRdb stores just in-frame clones and leaves some out. The sample contains approximately 130,000 clones, 81% of which appear only once. Sequences were obtained from PBMCs. These receptors were obtained from a man aged 18 to 35 in good health and CMV-seronegative.

The rearrangement joins TRBV10-2 to TRBJ1-5; the D is unclear. CDR3 length: 16 amino acids. Germline CDR1 and CDR2: WSHSY and SAAADI. V was cut by 3 bases and J by 0 bases, with 12 bases left in between. CDR3 coding DNA: TGCGCCAGCAGTGATGGTCAGTCGCTTAGCAATCAGCCCCAGCATTTT. Protein product: CASSDGQSLSNQPQHF.

The gene calls are TRBV5-1 and TRBJ2-2; tentative D call: TRBD1 (7 bases). From germline, CDR1 is SGHRS and CDR2 YFSETQ. The CDR3 is made up of 15 amino acids. Trimming shortened V by 4 bases and J by 2 bases, and 12 bases separated the two germline ends. Written as DNA, the CDR3 is TGCGCCAGCAGCACAGGGGACTTTAACACCGGGGAGCTGTTTTTT. Translation: CASSTGDFNTGELFF.

With respect to this clone: Relative to the germline gene, one junction end is altered; a read error may explain this. The V gene is TRBV18, the J gene TRBJ1-2; possibly TRBD1 for D (5 bases). The CDR3 loop spans 12 amino acids. Germline CDR1 is KGHSH and CDR2 is LQKENI. This CDR3 is CASSPSRQTPIF. The CDR3 region has the DNA TGTGCCAGCTCACCCTCCCGACAGACTCCAATCTTC.

Here the CDR3 DNA reads TGTGCCAGCAGTGACTCCTACCGCGCGGTCTACAATGAGCAGTTCTTC. Protein product: CASSDSYRAVYNEQFF. The chain joins TRBV6-4 to TRBJ2-1, with unresolved D. The CDR3 is made up of 16 amino acids. Germline loops: CDR1 MRHNA, CDR2 SNTAGT. The germline V and J ends were trimmed by 0 bases and 3 bases, with 12 bases remaining between them.

The chain is built from TRBV5-4 and TRBJ2-7, with 10 bases fitting TRBD1. Germline V gene sequence: CDR1 SGHNT, CDR2 YYREEE (reference sequence). The V and J ends lost 0 bases and 3 bases, in that order; junction bases with no gene match: 6. This CDR3 region has 16 residues. In DNA form, the CDR3 reads TGTGCCAGCAGCTTGGACGGGACAGGGGCTCTCTACGAGCAGTACTTC. It encodes CASSLDGTGALYEQYF.

The chain employs TRBV9 and TRBJ2-6, with TRBD1 matching 7 bases. CDR3 length: 17 amino acids. Germline V gene data show CDR1 as SGDLS and CDR2 as YYNGEE. The ends lost 3 bases at V and 2 bases at J; junction bases unmatched: 8. The CDR3 loop reads CASSGTGLFAGANVLTF. In nucleotides, the CDR3 is TGTGCCAGCAGCGGGACAGGTCTTTTCGCTGGGGCCAACGTCCTGACTTTC.

This chain joins TRBV18 and TRBJ2-5; no clear D. V lost 6 bases and J 2 bases, leaving 7 bases between the germline ends. The CDR3 is 12 amino acids. Germline lookup yields CDR1 KGHSH and CDR2 LQKENI. The DNA of the CDR3 is TGTGCCAGCTCCCGCAGACAAGAGACCCAGTACTTC. It yields the protein CASSRRQETQYF.

The rearrangement joins TRBV28 to TRBJ1-2; 10 bases map to TRBD1. Unmatched junction bases numbered 9, after V lost 6 bases and J lost 5 bases. Germline V gene sequence: CDR1 MDHEN, CDR2 SYDVKM. The CDR3 sequence is 15 residues long. This chain's CDR3 is CASRPGTGAPYGYTF. CDR3 nucleotides: TGTGCCAGCAGACCCGGGACAGGGGCACCTTATGGCTACACCTTC.

This chain connects TRBV5-1 to TRBJ2-1, with D maybe TRBD1 (5 bases). Trimming stripped 0 bases from V and 1 base from J, with 8 bases between. Per the germline V gene, CDR1 is SGHRS and CDR2 is YFSETQ. The length of the CDR3 is 15 residues. CDR3 in amino acids: CASSLAGNSYNEQFF. The CDR3 nucleotides read TGCGCCAGCAGCTTGGCAGGGAATTCCTACAATGAGCAGTTCTTC.

The J gene is TRBJ2-5, the V gene TRBV28; a possible D gene is TRBD1 (5 bases). The V gene lost 2 bases and the J gene lost 0 bases, with 10 bases spanning the gap. The germline gives CDR1 MDHEN, CDR2 SYDVKM. The CDR3 length is 15 residues. CDR3 sequence reads: CASSLVNRYQETQYF. The CDR3 DNA reads as TGTGCCAGCAGTTTAGTAAACAGGTACCAAGAGACCCAGTACTTC.

CDR3 sequence reads: CASSEGLAGYNEQFF. In DNA, the CDR3 is TGCGCCAGCAGTGAGGGACTAGCGGGGTACAATGAGCAGTTCTTC. The genes are TRBV10-1 and TRBJ2-1; 12 bases fit TRBD2. The CDR3 spans 15 residues. The germline gives CDR1 WNHNN, CDR2 SYGVQD (reference sequence). Losses at the gene ends were 2 bases for V and 4 bases for J; bases not matched to a gene: 0.

J is TRBJ2-5 and V is TRBV7-2; D perhaps matches TRBD2 (6 bases). Trimming shortened V by 5 bases and J by 5 bases, and 18 bases separated the two germline ends. Germline assignment: CDR1 SGHTA and CDR2 FQGNSA. The CDR3 length is 15 residues. The CDR3 sequence: CASSPMFAGRETQYF. The CDR3 bases are TGTGCCAGCAGCCCAATGTTCGCGGGGCGGGAGACCCAGTACTTC.

V and J are TRBV4-3 and TRBJ1-2; possibly TRBD1 for D (6 bases). CDR3 size: 15 residues. Germline CDR1 LGHNA, CDR2 YSLEER. Trimming removed 1 base from V and 2 bases from J, with 11 bases in between. CDR3: CASSQAGAFNYGYTF. The DNA of the CDR3 is TGCGCCAGCAGCCAAGCAGGGGCATTCAACTATGGCTACACCTTC.

The V gene is TRBV7-9, the J gene TRBJ2-7; D is possibly TRBD1 (6 bases). The CDR3 contains 16 residues. The V gene lost 3 bases and the J gene lost 4 bases, with 19 bases spanning the gap. Germline V lookup: CDR1 SEHNR, CDR2 FQNEAQ (reference sequence). For the CDR3, the DNA is TGTGCCAGCAGCTTTCAACCTACCGGGACAAAATACGAGCAGTACTTC. Translated: CASSFQPTGTKYEQYF.

The chain carries TRBV6-6 and TRBJ1-1; 8 bases line up with TRBD1. V shed 5 bases, J shed 2 bases, and the junction held 4 bases outside the gene matches. Germline V lookup: CDR1 MNHNY, CDR2 SVGAGI (reference sequence). This CDR3 contains 14 residues. The CDR3 reads CASSPGQGNTEAFF. CDR3 DNA: TGTGCCAGCAGTCCCGGACAGGGAAACACTGAAGCTTTCTTT.

V usage is TRBV5-6 and J usage is TRBJ2-5; the D gene is possibly TRBD2 (5 bases). Germline values: CDR1 SGHDT, CDR2 YYEEEE. The CDR3 extends over 19 amino acids. The V gene lost 1 base and the J gene lost 4 bases, with 26 bases spanning the gap. The CDR3 region is CASSLFPSLPGSGGETQYF. In DNA, the CDR3 is TGTGCCAGCAGCTTGTTCCCCTCACTCCCGGGATCCGGCGGAGAGACCCAGTACTTC.

V usage is TRBV7-8 and J usage is TRBJ1-1; 7 bases agree with TRBD1. J was trimmed by 4 bases and V by 4 bases; bases with no gene match: 12. Per germline, CDR1 SGHVS and CDR2 FQNEAQ. The CDR3 length is 16 residues. CDR3 amino acids: CASSSTGRNGLTEAFF. The DNA of the CDR3 is TGTGCCAGCAGCTCGACAGGGAGAAACGGCCTCACTGAAGCTTTCTTT.

In the case of this clone: A clone one base away is much larger, so this may be a read error. The chain employs TRBV6-6 and TRBJ1-1; 7 bases map to TRBD1. This CDR3 comprises 13 residues. Germline CDR1 and CDR2: MNHNY and SVGAGI (reference sequence). With V trimmed by 5 bases and J by 1 base, 1 base remained unmatched. As DNA, the CDR3 is TGTGCCAGCAGTGGGACAGCGAACACTGAAGCTTTCTTT. It is translated as CASSGTANTEAFF.